Listed here is a single TCR beta chain. The record originates from a study of control samples from healthy donors and cancer patients. Libraries were prepared by immunoSEQ multiplex PCR; TCRdb keeps only in-frame clonotypes and omits some of them. The table shows 130,000 to 150,000 clones, with 75% to 90% occurring only once. Between the trimmed V and J ends, which lost 6 bases and 7 bases, there was a span of 16 bases. CDR1 is MNHEY and CDR2 is SVGAGI in the germline V gene. The CDR3 runs to 14 residues. The receptor was derived from a man younger than 45 in good health. The rearrangement uses TRBV6-5 and TRBJ1-5; D remains ambiguous. Sequences were obtained from blood. CDR3 in amino acids: CASSSGSRKQPQHF. As DNA, the CDR3 is TGTGCCAGCAGCTCCGGGAGCCGGAAACAGCCCCAGCATTTT.